The 17 T cell receptor beta chains below all came from one sample that was sequenced in a study of T-cell memory formation after mild COVID-19. TCRdb re-derived calls from the 5' RACE reads in MiXCR, one entry per CDR3 protein. The sample comprises 270,000 or so distinct CDR3 sequences, 16% of which are singletons, and 22% rests with the top ten. The sequenced sample consisted of PBMCs or a T cell subset sorted from them (not recorded which). These receptors were obtained from a man younger than 30 who had mild COVID-19 (a few samples of this study predate the infection). Cell type and time point are not known.

For this clonotype: The junction differs from germline at one of its ends, possibly a read error. The rearrangement links TRBV20-1 to TRBJ2-7; 11 nucleotides agree with TRBD2. The CDR3 contains 15 residues. The germline gives CDR1 DFQATT, CDR2 SNEGSKA (reference sequence). The CDR3 protein is CSARGPLAGDYEQYF. The CDR3 DNA is TGCAGTGCGAGAGGCCCACTAGCGGGGGACTACGAGCAGTACTTC.

This clonotype was counted only a few times. The rearrangement uses TRBV7-9 and TRBJ1-4; no clear D gene. V was trimmed by 2 bases and J by 4 bases, leaving 11 bases between them. The CDR3 is 15 amino acids. CDR1 is SEHNR and CDR2 is FQNEAQ in the germline V gene (reference sequence). CDR3 in amino acids: CASSLYGGDNEKLFF. DNA of the CDR3: TGTGCCAGCAGCTTATATGGCGGGGATAATGAAAAACTGTTTTTT.

This chain joins TRBV30 and TRBJ2-7; D not resolved. This CDR3 contains 14 residues. Per germline, CDR1 GTSNPN and CDR2 SVGIG (reference sequence). Trimming took off 0 bases at V and 4 bases at J, with 13 bases between the two ends. The chain's CDR3 is CAWSVLAQNYEQYF. For the CDR3, the DNA is TGTGCCTGGAGTGTACTTGCACAGAATTACGAGCAGTACTTC.

This clonotype was counted a few times. The J gene is TRBJ2-5, the V gene TRBV12-3 or TRBV12-4; D perhaps matches TRBD1 (6 bases). The CDR3 spans 15 residues. Trimming stripped 6 bases from V and 5 bases from J, with 19 bases between. The CDR3 region is CASSTHRAGIETQYF. The CDR3 DNA reads TGTGCCAGCAGCACCCACAGGGCCGGTATCGAGACCCAGTACTTC.

The chain has TRBV7-8 and TRBJ2-3; 9 positions agree with TRBD2. The V gene end was trimmed by 1 base and the J gene end by 2 bases; junction bases not matched to a gene: 4. The germline CDR1 and CDR2 sequences are SGHVS and FQNEAQ. The CDR3 sequence is 16 residues long. CDR3 region: CASSLVAGGNTDTQYF. CDR3 bases: TGTGCCAGCAGCTTAGTGGCGGGGGGGAACACAGATACGCAGTATTTT. Drawing the rest from reference TRBV7-8 and TRBJ2-3, the complete variable domain is GAGVSQSPRYKVAKRGQDVALRCDPISGHVSLFWYQQALGQGPEFLTYFQNEAQLDKSGLPSDRFFAERPEGSVSTLKIQRTQQEDSAVYLCASSLVAGGNTDTQYFGPGTRLTVL.

There are a few counts of this clonotype. The rearrangement joins TRBV18 to TRBJ2-7, with a tentative D call TRBD2 (5 bases). Between the trimmed V and J ends, which lost 2 bases and 3 bases, there was a span of 5 bases. From germline, CDR1 is KGHSH and CDR2 LQKENI. This CDR3 has 12 residues. The chain's CDR3 is CASSPGLYEQYV. In DNA form, the CDR3 reads TGTGCCAGCTCACCAGGACTCTACGAGCAGTACGTC.

This clonotype was counted only a few times. This rearrangement joins TRBV25-1 to TRBJ2-7; D might be TRBD1 (6 bases). Trimming took 5 bases from V and 3 from J, leaving 14 bases between them. The CDR3 runs 14 residues. CDR1 and CDR2 (germline): MGHDK, SYGVNS. The CDR3: CASSSSTGSYEQYV. CDR3 in DNA: TGTGCCAGCAGTAGCAGTACAGGGAGCTACGAGCAGTACGTC.

The chain uses TRBV4-3 and TRBJ2-2; 8 nucleotides align to TRBD2. V lost 4 bases to trimming and J lost 4 bases; unmatched junction nucleotides: 5. The CDR3 extends over 15 amino acids. In germline, CDR1 is LGHNA, CDR2 YSLEER. The CDR3 is CASSLSGGTTGELFF. CDR3 coding DNA: TGCGCCAGCAGCCTAAGCGGGGGAACCACCGGGGAGCTGTTTTTT.

This clonotype was observed a handful of times. The rearrangement links TRBV20-1 to TRBJ2-1; possibly TRBD1 or TRBD2 for D (5 bases each). The germline V and J ends were trimmed by 3 bases and 7 bases, with 13 bases remaining between them. The length of the CDR3 is 13 residues. In germline, CDR1 is DFQATT, CDR2 SNEGSKA (reference sequence). CDR3 residues: CSARVGALNEQFF. CDR3 in DNA: TGCAGTGCTAGGGTCGGGGCCTTAAATGAGCAGTTCTTC.

The table lists this clonotype with a few counts. The chain employs TRBV2 and TRBJ1-5; D is perhaps TRBD1 (6 bases). V lost 11 bases to trimming and J lost 3 bases, with 14 bases between them. There are 13 residues in the CDR3. CDR1 SNHLY and CDR2 FYNNEI come from the germline V gene. CDR3: CAGNGQPNQPQHF. In DNA, the CDR3 is TGTGCCGGGAACGGACAGCCCAATCAGCCCCAGCATTTT.

The chain carries TRBV20-1 and TRBJ1-1; a weak D match, TRBD1 (5 bases). V lost 1 base, J lost 5 bases, and 14 bases lay in between. The germline CDR1 and CDR2 sequences are DFQATT and SNEGSKA (reference sequence). The CDR3 contains 14 residues. In DNA, the CDR3 is TGCAGTGCTAGAGCCAGACGCGGGGGAACTGAAGCTTTCTTT. Protein: CSARARRGGTEAFF.

J is TRBJ2-1 and V is TRBV6-2 or TRBV6-3; the match to TRBD2 covers 10 bases. The J segment lost 6 bases and the V segment lost 5 bases, leaving 4 bases of the junction unmatched. Looked up from germline, CDR1 is MNHEY and CDR2 is SVGEGT. This CDR3 is built from 14 residues. CDR3 in amino acids: CASSRLAGGNEQFF. CDR3 sequence (DNA): TGTGCCAGCAGTCGTTTAGCGGGAGGCAATGAGCAGTTCTTC.

The chain has TRBV6-6 and TRBJ1-4; D unresolved. Trimming shortened V by 0 bases and J by 3 bases, and 17 bases separated the two germline ends. Germline V gene lookup returns CDR1 MNHNY and CDR2 SVGAGI (reference sequence). The CDR3 spans 18 residues. The CDR3 DNA follows: TGTGCCAGCAGTTACTCGATGGATATGGCAGTCTCTAATGAAAAACTGTTTTTT. Protein: CASSYSMDMAVSNEKLFF.

The rearrangement uses TRBV7-9 and TRBJ1-4; no definite D call. Germline CDR1 is SEHNR and CDR2 is FQNEAQ (reference sequence). The CDR3 has 12 amino acids. The V end lost 7 bases, the J end lost 6 bases, and 9 bases lay between the germline ends. In nucleotides, the CDR3 is TGTGCCAGCAAAAAGAGAGATGAAAAACTGTTTTTT. The encoded protein is CASKKRDEKLFF.

On this clonotype: Germline is not matched at one junction end, which may reflect a read error. The rearrangement uses TRBV3-1 and TRBJ1-2; D uncertain. From germline, CDR1 is LGHDT and CDR2 YNNKEL (reference sequence). The CDR3 has 14 residues. Here the CDR3 DNA reads TGTGCCAGCAGCCAAAGTGGGCAGTTCTATGGCTACACGTTC. It is translated as CASSQSGQFYGYTF.

The table lists this clonotype with a few counts. The rearrangement joins TRBV4-2 to TRBJ1-3; D is ambiguous. Trimming shortened V by 8 bases and J by 0 bases, and 17 bases separated the two germline ends. The germline V gene has CDR1 LGHNA and CDR2 YNFKEQ. This CDR3 is 16 amino acids long. CDR3 amino acids: CASSRGPGPSGNTIYF. In DNA, the CDR3 is TGTGCCAGCTCCCGAGGTCCTGGGCCCTCTGGAAACACCATATATTTT.

The chain is built from TRBV2 and TRBJ2-1, with 12 bases matching TRBD2. The CDR3 runs 16 residues. The germline V gene encodes CDR1 SNHLY and CDR2 FYNNEI. V shed 4 bases and J 8 bases; nucleotides not matched to a gene: 9. The CDR3 spells CASSALLAGGAHEQFF. In nucleotides, the CDR3 is TGTGCCAGCAGTGCGTTGCTAGCGGGGGGGGCCCATGAGCAGTTCTTC.